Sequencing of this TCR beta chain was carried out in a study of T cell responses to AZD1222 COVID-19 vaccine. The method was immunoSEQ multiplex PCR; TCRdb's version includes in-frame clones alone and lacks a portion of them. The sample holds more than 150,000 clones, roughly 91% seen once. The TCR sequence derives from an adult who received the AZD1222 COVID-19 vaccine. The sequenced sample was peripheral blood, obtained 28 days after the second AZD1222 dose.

For the CDR3, the DNA is TGTGCCTGGAGTATGACATGGGCTAATGAAAAACTGTTTTTT. Protein: CAWSMTWANEKLFF. The chain carries TRBV30 and TRBJ1-4; the D is unclear. The length of the CDR3 is 14 residues. Trimming left V 2 bases short and J 3 bases short, with 10 bases between. Germline assignment: CDR1 GTSNPN and CDR2 SVGIG (reference sequence). The variable domain in full, completed from reference TRBV30 and TRBJ1-4, reads SQTIHQWPATLVQPVGSPLSLECTVEGTSNPNLYWYRQAAGRGLQLLFYSVGIGQISSEVPQNLSASRPQDRQFILSSKKLLLSDSGFYLCAWSMTWANEKLFFGSGTQLSVL.